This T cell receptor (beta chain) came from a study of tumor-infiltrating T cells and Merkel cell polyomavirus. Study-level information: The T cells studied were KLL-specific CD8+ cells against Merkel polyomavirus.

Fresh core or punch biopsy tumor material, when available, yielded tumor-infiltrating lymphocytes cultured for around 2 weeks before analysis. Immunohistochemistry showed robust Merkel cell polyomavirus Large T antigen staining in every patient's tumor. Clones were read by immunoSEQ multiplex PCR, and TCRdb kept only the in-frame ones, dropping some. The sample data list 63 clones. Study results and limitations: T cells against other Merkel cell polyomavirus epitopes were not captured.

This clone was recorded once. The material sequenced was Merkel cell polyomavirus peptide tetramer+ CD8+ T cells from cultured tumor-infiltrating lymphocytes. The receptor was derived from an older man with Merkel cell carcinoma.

The CDR3 is CASSMGTIHEQYF. In DNA, the CDR3 is TGTGCCAGCAGCATGGGGACAATCCACGAGCAGTACTTC. This rearrangement joins TRBV7-9 to TRBJ2-7; perhaps TRBD1 as D (6 bases). Per germline, CDR1 SEHNR and CDR2 FQNEAQ (reference sequence). V gave up 5 bases and J gave up 5 bases, with 13 bases separating them. The CDR3 sequence is 13 residues long.